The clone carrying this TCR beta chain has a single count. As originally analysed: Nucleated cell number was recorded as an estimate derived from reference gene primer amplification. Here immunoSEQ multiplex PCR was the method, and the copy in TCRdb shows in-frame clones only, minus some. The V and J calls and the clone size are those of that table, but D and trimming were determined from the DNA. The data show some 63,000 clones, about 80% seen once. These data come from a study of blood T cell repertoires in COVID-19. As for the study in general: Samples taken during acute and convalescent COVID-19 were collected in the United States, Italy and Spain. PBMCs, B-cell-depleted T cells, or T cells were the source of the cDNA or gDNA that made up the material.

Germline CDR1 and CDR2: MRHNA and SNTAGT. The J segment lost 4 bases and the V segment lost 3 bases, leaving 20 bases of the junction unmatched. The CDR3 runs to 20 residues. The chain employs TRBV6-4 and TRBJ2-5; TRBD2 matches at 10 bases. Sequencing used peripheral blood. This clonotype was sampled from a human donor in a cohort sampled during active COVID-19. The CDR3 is CASSDPRPGSQREGRETQYF. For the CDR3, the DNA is TGTGCCAGCAGTGATCCTCGACCCGGTTCCCAGCGGGAGGGCCGAGAGACCCAGTACTTC.